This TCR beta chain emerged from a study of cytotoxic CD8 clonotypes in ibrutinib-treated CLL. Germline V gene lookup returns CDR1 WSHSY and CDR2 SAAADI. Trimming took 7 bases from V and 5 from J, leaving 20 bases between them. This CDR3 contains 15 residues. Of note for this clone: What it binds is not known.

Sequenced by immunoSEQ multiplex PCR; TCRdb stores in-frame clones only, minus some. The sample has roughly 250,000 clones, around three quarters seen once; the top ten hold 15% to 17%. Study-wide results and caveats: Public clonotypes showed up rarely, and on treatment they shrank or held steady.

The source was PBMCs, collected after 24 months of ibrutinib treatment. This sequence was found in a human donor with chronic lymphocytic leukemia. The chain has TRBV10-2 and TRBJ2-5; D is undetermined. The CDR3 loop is CASIPREGPRETQYF. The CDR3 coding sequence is TGCGCCAGCATCCCCCGCGAAGGACCGAGGGAGACCCAGTACTTC.